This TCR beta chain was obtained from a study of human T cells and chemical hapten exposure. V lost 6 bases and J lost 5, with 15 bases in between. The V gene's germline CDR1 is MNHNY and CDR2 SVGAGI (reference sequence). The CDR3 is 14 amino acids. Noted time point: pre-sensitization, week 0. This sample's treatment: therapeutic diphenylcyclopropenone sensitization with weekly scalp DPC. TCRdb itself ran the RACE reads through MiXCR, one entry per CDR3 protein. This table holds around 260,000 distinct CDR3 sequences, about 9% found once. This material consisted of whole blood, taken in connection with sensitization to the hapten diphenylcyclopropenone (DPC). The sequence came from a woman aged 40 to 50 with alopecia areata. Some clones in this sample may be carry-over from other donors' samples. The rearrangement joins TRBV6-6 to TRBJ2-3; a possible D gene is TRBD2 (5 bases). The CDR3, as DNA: TGTGCCAGCAGCCCCGGGGTGGGTGGAGATACGCAGTATTTT. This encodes CASSPGVGGDTQYF.